This TCR beta chain was profiled in a study of T cell responses to AZD1222 COVID-19 vaccine. Overall study results and limits: Dominant CD4 TCR responses targeted spike regions 160-218 and 743-854. Baseline serology detected seropositivity in only six AZD1222 recipients. Spike-specific TCR breadth and depth went up after people got two AZD1222 doses. Only after the peak T cell response were repertoires sampled.

CDR3 length equals 17 residues. From germline, CDR1 is LGHDT and CDR2 YNNKEL (reference sequence). V lost 1 base and J lost 9, with 19 bases in between. As concerns this clone: What it recognizes is unknown.

Sequencing used immunoSEQ multiplex PCR; TCRdb keeps in-frame clones, though not all of them. In the table there are 100,000 to 130,000 clones, approximately 90% of which are singletons. The sample in question was peripheral blood, obtained on day 0 of AZD1222 vaccination. The genes are TRBV3-1 (or the pseudogene TRBV3-2) and TRBJ1-6; unclear D gene. This sequence was found in an adult in good health. The CDR3 region has the DNA TGTGCCAGCAGCCAAGGCAACAGCCCCATTCATTTTTCACCCCTCCACTTT. Amino acids: CASSQGNSPIHFSPLHF.